This T cell receptor (beta chain) was found in a study of cytomegalovirus exposure and HLA in healthy donors (dated by TCRdb to 2016 to 2017). For the study in its entirety: According to an earlier analysis of 587 of the donors, 200 million or so T cells yielded approximately 120 million unique TCR beta sequences and 276 Gb of sequence data. An early release that covered fewer than 800 HLA-typed donors contained approximately 320 gigabases of sequencing data and tens of millions of unique TCR sequences. The genetic ancestry cluster associated with self-reported Caucasian donors included about 81% of the roughly 390 genotyped donors. The aim of the study was to test whether cataloging public T cell receptors could identify signatures of past pathogen exposure. The study used immunosequencing to profile the T cell repertoires of under 700 subjects and linked those repertoires to cytomegalovirus serostatus. Besides the first cohort of approximately 670 subjects, a separate validation cohort made up of over 95 different subjects was used. To predict cytomegalovirus infection status, the study brought together high-throughput TCR immunosequencing, statistical association of individual TCRs with disease status, and machine learning. A later analysis re-examined previously published TCR beta repertoires from just over 650 donors and added high-resolution HLA genotyping to investigate patterns of TCR occurrence. Rather than drawing on any new phenotypic data, the later analysis identified candidate immune exposures from TCR beta sequences and the way those sequences occurred across donors. An earlier analysis of approximately 630 of the donors applied high-throughput TCR beta sequencing to assess whether each TCR beta V gene segment acted as functional or pseudogenic. Donor age, sex, ethnicity and CMV serostatus were collected together with the repertoire data. Genome-wide SNP genotypes for about three fifths of the 666 donors were used in a later genetic analysis, which treated that subset as a discovery cohort. Every repertoire in the discovery cohort had been generated on one and the same sequencing platform. HLA typing included class I and class II loci at four-digit resolution. Typing coverage varied by locus: roughly 620-640 donors for A, B, C, DRB1 and DQB1; roughly 520 for DQA1; around 610 for DPA1; approximately 470 for DPB1. A few DR-DQ haplotypes were treated as single units for association and clustering because of strong linkage in the cohort. Among a few hundred genotyped donors of the cohort, an average of 235,054 unique TCR beta nucleotide sequences were sequenced per donor, around 18% of them non-productive.

Including the terminal cysteine and phenylalanine, the CDR3 comprises 15 residues. The kept DNA is CDR3 alone, 45 bases in frame from the first base. CDR1 and CDR2, looked up from the germline V gene, are KGHSH and LQKENI. Trimming takes 4 bases off V and 0 bases off J; junction bases not matched to a gene: 5. Findings and caveats that apply to the study as a whole: Compared with the 666-donor mean, donors in an Asian-associated ancestry cluster had fewer N-insertions in productive TCRs, according to a later genetic analysis. A group of highly shared sequence variants was considered likely to be a technical artifact of the sequencing pipeline. The earlier analysis of approximately 590 of the donors excluded roughly 17 rarely observed V segments, including chromosome 9 orphons, because counts were too low. It was suggested by the authors that the approach could potentially be generalized to other disease states and immunological phenotypes. In a later analysis, several top co-occurrence clusters were reported to appear linked to parvovirus B19, influenza, CMV and Epstein-Barr virus. An earlier analysis of approximately 500 of the donors showed that most TCR beta V segments appeared in productive rearrangements either about 87% or about 30% of the time, which broadly matched IMGT annotations. The 87-base-pair reads could not distinguish some IMGT-functional V segments, including TRBV6-2 and TRBV6-3, so those segments were excluded. In vitro tests confirmed that a few of the cytomegalovirus-associated TCR beta chains recognize cytomegalovirus antigens. A total of 150 to 200 TCR beta chains were listed by the study as associated with cytomegalovirus. This cohort had only TCR beta chains sequenced, and the lack of alpha or paired-chain data limited which features could be detected. Because HLA typing was missing for some donors at each locus, association tests included only the typed subset. When HLA alleles, especially DR and DQ, strongly co-occurred, TCR associations were difficult to assign to individual alleles. For the cohort, immune exposure information was limited to CMV serostatus. V-gene and J-gene trimming of TCR beta chains was associated with a missense DCLRE1C variant in a later genetic analysis, and the association was replicated in an independent cohort. Correlated functional status among segregating V segments might reflect linkage disequilibrium, but an unknown experimental factor could not be ruled out. Across donors, most TCR sequences were observed very rarely, whereas some public TCRs were present in many individuals. The classifier was reported to diagnose cytomegalovirus status with high specificity and sensitivity in both the original cohort and the validation cohort. The presence/absence analyses assumed that sequencing depth was roughly uniform across donors, and that assumption may not be true. Compared with equally common non-associated chains, HLA-associated TCR beta chains in a later analysis were more clonally expanded and had lower generation probabilities. According to a later analysis, TCR association rates differed among HLA loci, with DRB1 alleles showing the most associated TCRs and HLA-C alleles showing the fewest. In a later analysis, most CMV-associated TCR beta chains were found to appear HLA-restricted, with HLA associations seemingly driven largely by CMV exposure. A further reported finding was that TCR beta sequences accurately predicted the HLA-A and HLA-B alleles for most subjects in the first cohort. A later analysis associated around 16,000 TCR beta sequences with specific HLA alleles at a false discovery rate of 0.05.

In total, about 650 healthy bone marrow donors made up the cohort. Cohort members were all nominally healthy when sampled, although unrecorded immune exposures were likely present. The donor tested CMV seropositive, placing the donor among the approximately 290 seropositive members of the cohort. A peripheral blood sample was collected from each donor, and TCR beta sequencing was performed on peripheral blood mononuclear cells. Genomic DNA extraction from the blood cell samples was performed with the Qiagen DNeasy Blood Extraction Kit. In its sample, this clone was seen once. The antigen it binds to is not known. The sample holds no much larger clone one base away, and base qualities are not on file. The library relied on the immunoSEQ multiplex PCR assay. For the multiplex PCR, a mixture combining 60 forward primers for TCR Vbeta segments and 13 reverse primers for TCR Jbeta segments was used. A multiplex PCR assay on genomic DNA amplified the CDR3 region of rearranged TCR beta genes. On the Illumina HiSeq System, the amplified TCR beta libraries were sequenced as 87-base-pair reads. The authors processed their data as follows. A later analysis tallied 70 million to 100 million unique TCR beta chains across the 660 or so repertoires, and approximately 12 million of those chains were shared by two or more donors. To remove PCR and sequencing errors, raw reads were error-corrected and collapsed into unique sequences using a nearest-neighbor algorithm that merged closely related sequences. To assign V, D and J gene segments, CDR3 sequences were aligned to IMGT reference sequences. For a sequence to be retained, a match of at least six nucleotides to both a V gene segment and a J gene segment was required. A rearrangement was called productive if the CDR3 had no stop codons and remained in frame with V and J, and every other rearrangement was called non-productive. CDR3 was defined by IMGT convention, running from the second conserved V-encoded cysteine to the conserved J-encoded phenylalanine. The earlier analysis of around 640 of the donors excluded sequences that lacked an unambiguous match to a single V gene segment. In an earlier analysis of a few hundred of the donors, a V segment was called functional when productive rearrangements were above 56.7%, and segregating when the standard deviation between donors exceeded 5%. To diagnose cytomegalovirus status from the catalog of TCR beta chain sequences, a statistical classification framework was built. In a later analysis, V and J genes were assigned by comparing TCR nucleotide sequences against IMGT/GENE-DB human TR gene sequences. A later analysis assigned CDR3 sequences and most-parsimonious VDJ recombination scenarios with the TCRdist pipeline. In a later analysis, each TCR beta chain was defined by its CDR3 amino acid sequence together with its V-gene family, and reads without a unique V-gene family were excluded. To address suspected cross-contamination and a sequencing artifact, a later analysis removed approximately 600 highly shared, low-generation-probability nucleotide sequences. In a later analysis, a clonal expansion index was calculated for each public chain from normalized within-repertoire ranks of inferred template counts. In a later analysis, generation probabilities were computed with a VDJ recombination model fitted to out-of-frame rearrangements, and the resulting probabilities were checked against IGoR. Hypergeometric tests were used in a later analysis to score TCR-TCR, TCR-HLA and TCR-CMV co-occurrence, with a repertoire-size bias correction applied to the TCR pairs. A later analysis estimated false discovery rates by permuting HLA or CMV assignments 20 times. A later analysis grouped co-occurring TCRs with DBSCAN, adding TCRdist sequence similarity when clustering within HLA-allele-positive subsets. Repertoires with fewer than 30,000 or more than 120,000 public chains were left out of co-occurrence clustering, as were five repertoires with anomalous nucleotide sharing. Here the immuneACCESS table is served through TCRdb, limited to in-frame sequences with V and J called. Missing clones are a known gap in these copies; in checked studies unresolved V genes cover under half, and the rest lacks a known reason. Clone size and V and J calls were adopted from that table, with D and trimming inferred from the DNA. A total of around 110,000 clones appear in this sample, roughly 85% of them only once. The ten most abundant clones make up more than 20% of the sample.

The V and J segments used are TRBV18 and TRBJ1-2, with 7 middle bases fitting TRBD1. Material for sequencing was PBMCs. This sequence originates from a man aged 30-40 years in good health and CMV-seropositive. CDR3 loop: CASSLGTVSNYGYTF. The DNA reads as follows: TGTGCCAGCTCACTGGGGACAGTTTCTAACTATGGCTACACCTTC.